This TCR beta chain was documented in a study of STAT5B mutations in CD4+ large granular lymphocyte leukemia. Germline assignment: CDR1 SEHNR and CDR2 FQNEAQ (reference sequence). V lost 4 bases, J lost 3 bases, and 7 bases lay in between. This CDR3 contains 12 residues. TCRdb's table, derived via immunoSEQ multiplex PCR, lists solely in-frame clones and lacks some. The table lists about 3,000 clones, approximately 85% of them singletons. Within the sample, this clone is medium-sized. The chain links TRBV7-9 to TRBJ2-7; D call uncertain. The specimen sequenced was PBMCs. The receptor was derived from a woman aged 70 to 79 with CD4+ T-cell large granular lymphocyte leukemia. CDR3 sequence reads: CASSSGVYEQYF. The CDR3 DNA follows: TGTGCCAGCAGCTCAGGTGTCTACGAGCAGTACTTC.